These 2 T cell receptor beta chains were all obtained from the same sample, sequenced in a study of blood T cells in healthy people across ages. Through a sample-barcoded 5' primer and a J-beta primer mix, a second PCR was run for roughly 6 to 12 cycles. Each CDR3 protein is one row after TCRdb ran MiXCR on the 5' RACE reads. Of about 760,000 distinct CDR3 sequences detected, 25% appear once; the ten largest clones hold roughly 9%. A further study also used this sample, focusing on T cells of mothers and their children.

Material for sequencing was blood. The receptor set was obtained from a boy aged 5 to 17 in good health.

This clonotype has at least ten counts. The rearrangement links TRBV27 to TRBJ1-2; D ambiguous. This CDR3 has 15 residues. Germline V gene data show CDR1 as MNHEY and CDR2 as SMNVEV (reference sequence). V dropped 0 bases and J dropped 0 bases, with 8 bases sitting between them. CDR3 DNA: TGTGCCAGCAGTTTATCGCCCGGGACTAACTATGGCTACACCTTC. This encodes CASSLSPGTNYGYTF.

Only a few counts were recorded for this clonotype. The chain combines TRBV4-3 with TRBJ2-1; 10 positions agree with TRBD2. The ends lost 0 bases at V and 1 base at J; junction bases unmatched: 6. The CDR3 runs 18 residues. Looked up from germline, CDR1 is LGHNA and CDR2 is YSLEER. The CDR3, as DNA: TGCGCCAGCAGCCAAGATTCTAGCGGGGGCCTATCCTACAATGAGCAGTTCTTC. This gives the protein CASSQDSSGGLSYNEQFF.